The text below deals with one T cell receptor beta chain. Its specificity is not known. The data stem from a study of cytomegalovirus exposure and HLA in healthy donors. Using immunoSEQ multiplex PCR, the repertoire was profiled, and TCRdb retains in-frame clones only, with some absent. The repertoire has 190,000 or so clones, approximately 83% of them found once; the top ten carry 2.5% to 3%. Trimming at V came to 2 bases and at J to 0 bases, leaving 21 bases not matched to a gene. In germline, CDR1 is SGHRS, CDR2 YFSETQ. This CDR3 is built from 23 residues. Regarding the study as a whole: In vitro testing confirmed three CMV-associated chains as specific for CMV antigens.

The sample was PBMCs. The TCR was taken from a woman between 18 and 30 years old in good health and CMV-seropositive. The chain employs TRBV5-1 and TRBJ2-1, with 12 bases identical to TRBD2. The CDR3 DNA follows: TGCGCCAGCAGCTTTAGAGGGTTGGGGATGGGACTAGCGGGTATGAGCTCCTACAATGAGCAGTTCTTC. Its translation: CASSFRGLGMGLAGMSSYNEQFF.